Listed here are 26 T cell receptor beta chains from one sample, sequenced in a study of blood T cell repertoires in COVID-19. The protocol was immunoSEQ multiplex PCR, while the TCRdb copy is restricted to in-frame clones and leaves out a portion. The sample has 200,000 or so clones, roughly 88% seen once. Sequenced material: peripheral blood. The receptors here all came from a man between 45 and 60 years old with COVID-19, enrolled during active disease.

The rearrangement uses TRBV29-1 and TRBJ2-2, with 10 bases matching TRBD1. CDR1 and CDR2 (germline): SQVTM, ANQGSEA. The CDR3 totals 17 residues. J gave up 1 base and V 7 bases, and 12 bases lay outside the gene matches. The CDR3, as DNA: TGCAGCGCACGGACAGGGGGGATCAACTGGAACACCGGGGAGCTGTTTTTT. Its translation: CSARTGGINWNTGELFF.

J is TRBJ1-5 and V is TRBV5-8, with 10 bases lining up with TRBD1. Germline values: CDR1 SGHTS, CDR2 YDEGEE. The CDR3 runs 15 residues. V was pared by 0 bases and J by 7 bases, with 4 bases of the junction left unmatched. This chain's CDR3 is CASSLGQGAGQPQHF. In DNA, the CDR3 is TGTGCCAGCAGCTTGGGACAGGGGGCAGGGCAGCCCCAGCATTTT.

This sequence joins TRBV19 and TRBJ1-2; D might be TRBD1 (5 bases). This CDR3 spans 14 amino acids. Germline V gene lookup returns CDR1 LNHDA and CDR2 SQIVND (reference sequence). Trimming took off 6 bases at V and 8 bases at J, with 19 bases between the two ends. Here the CDR3 reads CASSPAGTLVGYTF. In nucleotides, the CDR3 is TGTGCCAGTAGCCCCGCCGGGACTCTAGTAGGCTACACCTTC.

V is TRBV6-1 and J is TRBJ2-7; TRBD1 is a possible D gene (5 bases). The CDR3 runs 16 residues. Germline values: CDR1 MNHNS, CDR2 SASEGT. Trimming stripped 3 bases from V and 6 bases from J, with 21 bases between. This CDR3 reads CASSDPSHSQGFEQYF. The CDR3 region has the DNA TGTGCCAGCAGTGACCCGTCCCACAGTCAGGGTTTCGAGCAGTACTTC.

This rearrangement joins TRBV7-2 to TRBJ2-3; 8 positions agree with TRBD2. Looked up from germline, CDR1 is SGHTA and CDR2 is FQGNSA. CDR3 length: 14 residues. J lost 5 bases, V lost 4 bases, and 5 bases had no gene match. CDR3 region: CASSSGGPVDTQYF. The CDR3 DNA reads as TGTGCCAGCAGCTCGGGGGGGCCCGTAGATACGCAGTATTTT.

The V and J genes are TRBV3-1 (or the pseudogene TRBV3-2) and TRBJ1-5; no clear D. V was pared by 1 base and J by 5 bases, with 12 bases between. The germline gives CDR1 LGHDT, CDR2 YNNKEL (reference sequence). This CDR3 is built from 15 residues. The CDR3 coding sequence is TGTGCCAGCAGCCAAGGGGCCAGAACCGATCAGCCCCAGCATTTT. Protein sequence: CASSQGARTDQPQHF.

V gene TRBV28 combines with J gene TRBJ1-5; no reliable D call. The CDR3 has 16 residues. Between the trimmed V and J ends, which lost 4 bases and 4 bases, there was a span of 17 bases. The germline V gene has CDR1 MDHEN and CDR2 SYDVKM. Here the CDR3 DNA reads TGTGCCAGCAGTTACCCCTCGGAGCGGTTTAATCAGCCCCAGCATTTT. Its translation is CASSYPSERFNQPQHF.

To note about this clone: Other DNA sequences in the same sample also yield this CDR3. This chain connects TRBV7-9 to TRBJ2-1; 13 bases fit TRBD2. CDR1 SEHNR and CDR2 FQNEAQ come from the germline V gene (reference sequence). The CDR3 sequence is 15 residues long. After removal of 5 bases from V and 6 bases from J, the junction contained 4 bases not matched to a gene. The CDR3 reads CASSPRLAGGNEQFF. The CDR3, as DNA: TGTGCCAGCAGCCCTCGACTAGCGGGAGGCAATGAGCAGTTCTTC.

This clone was detected only once. The chain links TRBV27 to TRBJ2-7, with 8 bases fitting TRBD1. The CDR3 loop spans 15 amino acids. Germline CDR1 MNHEY, CDR2 SMNVEV (reference sequence). Trimming at V came to 7 bases and at J to 2 bases, leaving 10 bases not matched to a gene. CDR3 nucleotide sequence: TGTGCCAGCACCCGTGGGACAGGAGAGCCCTACGAGCAGTACTTC. As protein: CASTRGTGEPYEQYF.

This chain uses TRBV6-2 or TRBV6-3 with TRBJ2-7; D is unclear. V was shortened by 0 bases and J by 2 bases, with 11 bases between the two germline ends. The CDR3 covers 15 residues. Germline CDR1 is MNHEY and CDR2 is SVGEGT. The CDR3 region has the DNA TGTGCCAGCAGTTACTCTTCTCCTCTAGCCTACGAGCAGTACTTC. This codes for CASSYSSPLAYEQYF.

J is TRBJ2-1 and V is TRBV7-9; 7 bases align to TRBD1. With V trimmed by 5 bases and J by 7 bases, 2 bases remained unmatched. CDR1 and CDR2 from the germline V gene are SEHNR and FQNEAQ (reference sequence). This CDR3 comprises 12 residues. This chain's CDR3 is CASSLRGNEQFF. CDR3 sequence (DNA): TGTGCCAGCAGCCTCAGGGGGAATGAGCAGTTCTTC.

This chain connects TRBV25-1 to TRBJ2-4, with 7 bases matching TRBD1. J was trimmed by 15 bases and V by 3 bases; bases with no gene match: 11. CDR3 length: 13 residues. The germline CDR1 and CDR2 sequences are MGHDK and SYGVNS. DNA for the CDR3: TGTGCCAGCAGTGATAACCGGGACAGAGGGTGGTACTTC. Its translation: CASSDNRDRGWYF.

The chain employs TRBV6-1 and TRBJ1-6, with D hard to call. In germline, CDR1 is MNHNS, CDR2 SASEGT. Trimming pared 3 bases from V and 0 bases from J, leaving 18 bases between. This CDR3 is built from 19 residues. The CDR3 DNA reads as TGTGCCAGCAGTGAGTTTGGGCAGGCTTTTAGCTCCTATAATTCACCCCTCCACTTT. Its translation is CASSEFGQAFSSYNSPLHF.

The rearrangement joins TRBV19 to TRBJ1-5; possible D gene TRBD1, 6 bases. Trimming removed 0 bases at V and 7 bases at J, with 16 bases between. The CDR3 totals 16 residues. CDR1 and CDR2 from the germline V gene are LNHDA and SQIVND (reference sequence). The CDR3 DNA is TGTGCCAGTAGTATAGATCTCGGGGGGCCGGGGCAGCCCCAGCATTTT. Residues: CASSIDLGGPGQPQHF.

The rearrangement uses TRBV9 and TRBJ2-1; 10 bases fit TRBD2. Germline V gene lookup returns CDR1 SGDLS and CDR2 YYNGEE. The CDR3 sequence is 16 residues long. V gave up 2 bases and J gave up 3 bases; unmatched junction bases: 5. CDR3 loop: CASSVQLAGIYNEQFF. The DNA of the CDR3 is TGTGCCAGCAGCGTCCAACTAGCGGGGATCTACAATGAGCAGTTCTTC.

The chain is built from TRBV20-1 and TRBJ1-2, with a weak D call TRBD1 (5 bases). Trimming left V 3 bases short and J 4 bases short, with 12 bases between. Per the germline V gene, CDR1 is DFQATT and CDR2 is SNEGSKA (reference sequence). CDR3 length equals 13 residues. The CDR3 bases are TGCAGTGCTAGTCAGGGATCGGGCTATGGCTACACCTTC. Its protein product is CSASQGSGYGYTF.

This clone has only one observation. The rearrangement uses TRBV7-3 and TRBJ2-2; 16 bases are a match to TRBD2. The V and J ends lost 5 bases and 4 bases, in that order; junction bases with no gene match: 10. The CDR3 covers 19 residues. In germline, CDR1 is SGHTA, CDR2 FQGTGA. For the CDR3, the DNA is TGTGCCAGCAGCGCCGCGGGACTAGCGGGGGGGCGCGTCACCGGGGAGCTGTTTTTT. This codes for CASSAAGLAGGRVTGELFF.

The genes are TRBV30 and TRBJ2-3; the match to TRBD1 covers 10 bases. The CDR3 is made up of 14 amino acids. J was trimmed by 3 bases and V by 2 bases; bases with no gene match: 2. The germline gives CDR1 GTSNPN, CDR2 SVGIG (reference sequence). The CDR3 bases are TGTGCCTGGAGTTGGACAGGGGGGACAGATACGCAGTATTTT. This gives the protein CAWSWTGGTDTQYF.

The chain recombines TRBV6-5 with TRBJ2-3; 7 bases map to TRBD2. The CDR3 extends over 16 amino acids. Trimming removed 0 bases from V and 2 bases from J; junction bases left unmatched: 5. Germline V lookup: CDR1 MNHEY, CDR2 SVGAGI. The CDR3 DNA reads as TGTGCCAGCAGTTACTCTTTAGCGGGCTACACAGATACGCAGTATTTT. This codes for CASSYSLAGYTDTQYF.

This chain uses TRBV18 with TRBJ1-1; 7 nucleotides align to TRBD1. The V segment lost 5 bases and the J segment 5 bases; nucleotides outside the gene matches: 17. The CDR3 loop spans 17 amino acids. Germline V CDR1 and CDR2: KGHSH, LQKENI. The CDR3 DNA follows: TGTGCCAGCTCAACTACCGGGACAGCGTTCTGGGCAACTGAAGCTTTCTTT. Residues: CASSTTGTAFWATEAFF.

The chain couples TRBV4-3 to TRBJ2-1; a possible D gene is TRBD2 (7 bases). CDR3 length: 18 residues. The germline V gene encodes CDR1 LGHNA and CDR2 YSLEER. Trimming took off 0 bases at V and 7 bases at J, with 22 bases between the two ends. The CDR3 nucleotides read TGCGCCAGCAGCCAAGATACCCCAAGGTTGGGGGGGGCAAATGAGCAGTTCTTC. As protein: CASSQDTPRLGGANEQFF.

The chain couples TRBV5-1 to TRBJ2-3; 8 nucleotides match TRBD2. The CDR3 is made up of 16 amino acids. J was trimmed by 1 base and V by 0 bases; bases with no gene match: 4. CDR1 is SGHRS, CDR2 YFSETQ, per germline. In DNA form, the CDR3 reads TGCGCCAGCAGCTTGGGACTAGCGAGTGGCACAGATACGCAGTATTTT. Translation gives CASSLGLASGTDTQYF.

J is TRBJ1-6 and V is TRBV10-2; maybe TRBD1 (6 bases). Germline CDR1 and CDR2: WSHSY and SAAADI. The CDR3 length is 13 residues. The V end was cut by 3 bases, the J end by 6 bases, with 6 bases between. The CDR3 DNA reads TGCGCCAGCAGTGACAGGGGTAATTCACCCCTCCACTTT. Protein: CASSDRGNSPLHF.

The gene calls are TRBV5-8 and TRBJ2-3, with D possibly being TRBD1 (5 bases). The CDR3 has 14 residues. Germline-derived CDR1 and CDR2 are SGHTS and YDEGEE. V lost 2 bases to trimming and J lost 15 bases, with 22 bases between them. CDR3 region: CASSFRRAIGLAYF. The CDR3 DNA reads TGTGCCAGCAGCTTTCGCAGGGCCATCGGGTTGGCTTATTTT.

The CDR3 sequence is CASNPGQGGHNEQFF. Written as DNA, the CDR3 is TGTGCCAGTAATCCGGGACAGGGAGGGCACAATGAGCAGTTCTTC. This chain connects TRBV19 to TRBJ2-1; 9 nucleotides align to TRBD1. CDR3 size: 15 residues. V was clipped by 7 bases and J by 5 bases; unmatched bases: 9. Germline V gives CDR1 LNHDA, CDR2 SQIVND (reference sequence).

This chain uses TRBV5-1 with TRBJ1-1; no clear D gene. CDR1 SGHRS and CDR2 YFSETQ come from the germline V gene. V was shortened by 0 bases and J by 4 bases, with 16 bases between the two germline ends. This CDR3 spans 16 amino acids. CDR3 protein: CASSLGAGGSVTEAFF. The CDR3 region has the DNA TGCGCCAGCAGCTTGGGGGCAGGAGGGTCGGTCACTGAAGCTTTCTTT.